The TCR beta chain described here comes from a study of T-cell reconstitution after alpha-beta-depleted transplantation in children listed by TCRdb under 2016. Broadly, across the study: T-cell immune reconstitution after TCRalphabeta/CD19-depleted allogeneic hematopoietic cell transplantation in children was quantitatively tracked in the study by means of TCR repertoire profiling. Results and caveats for the whole study, not just this receptor: In some patients, high TCRbeta diversity at day 60 was attributed to recipient T cells and intrathymic progenitors that had survived conditioning. The apparently early alphabetaT-cell count recovery about two months after transplant was reportedly dependent on only several hundred rapidly expanded clones derived from non-depleted graft cells. Hyperexpanded clone frequencies declined over subsequent months; after one year, T-cell counts and TCRbeta diversity were mostly attributed to newly produced T cells.

In the case of this clonotype: Its binding antigen is unknown. No clone much larger than this one lies a single base away; base qualities are absent.

Explained via the paper, the treatment or condition label denotes: allogeneic hematopoietic cell transplantation with graft depleted of TCRalphabeta T cells and CD19 B cells. TCRalphabeta/CD19-depleted allogeneic hematopoietic cell grafts were given to the transplant recipients, all of whom were children. The library was generated by PCR. TCRdb shows the sequencer as Illumina HiSeq 2500. To normalize quantification of the TCRbeta repertoire, the TCR libraries were built with molecular barcoding that relied on unique molecular identifiers. The public reads were run again by TCRdb, first through fastp at Q25 and then through MiXCR, and only productive beta chains were kept. Records with the same CDR3 protein are collapsed into one entry carrying the most frequent genes and DNA. Here the sample has more than 400,000 distinct CDR3 sequences; about an eighth occur a single time. The ten largest clones represent approximately 14% of the sample.

Trimming removed 4 bases from V and 4 bases from J; the gene matches leave 10 bases unexplained. The germline V gene provides CDR1 SGHRS and CDR2 YFSETQ. Reading from cysteine to phenylalanine, the CDR3 counts 17 amino acids. The CDR3 DNA has 51 bases and is translated from base 1. The origin of this receptor is a female patient between 2 and 10 years old who had a stem cell transplant for aplastic anemia, so the T cells may come from the graft donor. Sequencing used PBMCs, mostly from graft donor cells, obtained 180 days after TCRalphabeta/CD19-depleted stem cell transplant. This chain joins TRBV5-1 to TRBJ2-3, with 12 bases aligning to TRBD2. The nucleotides read TGCGCCAGCAGCCCCAGGACTAGCGGGATCCTCTCAGATACGCAGTATTTT. Translated, it reads CASSPRTSGILSDTQYF.